Below, one TCR beta chain is given with its context. Its antigen is not yet known. No much larger clone is present one base from it, and per-base qualities are unavailable. Each collaborating institution followed its own protocols to collect whole blood in K2EDTA tubes. For TCRbeta analysis, collaborator samples were shipped as frozen whole blood, as isolated PBMCs, or as DNA extracted from either sample type. The data belong to a study of blood T cell repertoires in COVID-19 (dated by TCRdb to 2020 to 2021). Describing the broader study: Samples from collaborators originated in the United States, Italy and Spain and spanned both the acute and convalescent phases of COVID-19. The material from the prospective study consisted of cDNA or gDNA derived from T cells, B-cell-depleted T cells, or PBMCs. Deeply sampled blood TCRbeta repertoires from subjects exposed to, actively infected with, or recovered from COVID-19 were included in the dataset. The repertoires were made available in a free public database intended to serve as a resource for research on the immune response to SARS-CoV-2. Samples were obtained from the ongoing ImmuneRACE study (first 160 participants) and from over a thousand subjects provided by 6 global collaborators. Nearly every sample came with metadata listing a de-identified subject ID, COVID-19 status, age in years and sex. Where available, HLA class I and class II types were obtained from metadata supplied by the sample provider rather than from assay-based typing.

Trimming takes 7 bases off V and 2 bases off J; junction bases not matched to a gene: 20. From the germline V gene (reference sequence), CDR1 is LNHDA and CDR2 is SQIVND. Taken from cysteine to phenylalanine, the CDR3 has 19 residues. Only the CDR3 part of the read is kept: 57 bases, read in frame from the first base. Results and caveats for the whole study, not just this receptor: The quantity of clinical and demographic metadata differed by source and by participant and was supplied without curation.

TCRbeta CDR3 regions were amplified from genomic DNA by means of the immunoSEQ Assay, a bias-controlled multiplex PCR. The source study handled its data this way. Nucleated cell counts per sample were estimated from amplification of reference gene primers within the assay. To quantify the absolute abundance of each unique TCRbeta CDR3 rearrangement, sequence reads were collapsed and filtered. For each sample, productive Simpson clonality was calculated as the square root of Simpson's diversity index over productive rearrangements. TCRdb stores this immuneACCESS table with in-frame sequences only. Part of the clones is absent; in the studies checked, under half of the shortfall reflects unresolved V genes, and no reason is known for the rest. D and trimming come from the DNA, and the V and J calls and clone size come from that table. The sample table lists 100,000 to 150,000 clones, roughly 69% of them with a count of one. Together, the top ten hold 2% to 2.5% of the sample.

This TCR was recovered from a woman in her sixties or seventies with acute or convalescent COVID-19. The chain couples TRBV19 to TRBJ2-3; 8 bases in the junction line up with TRBD2. The specimen was peripheral blood. The nucleotide sequence is TGTGCCAGTACCGCGCTAGCGGGCCAAAACTTCAGAGACACAGATACGCAGTATTTT. Translation gives CASTALAGQNFRDTDTQYF.